The following is a TCR beta chain sequence with its context. This sample is part of a study of blood T cell repertoires in COVID-19. V was cut by 6 bases and J by 5 bases, with 10 bases left in between. The CDR3 has 12 residues. Per germline, CDR1 SGHTA and CDR2 FQGNSA. Original methodology: Amplifying reference gene primers gave estimates of nucleated cell counts. Sequencing was performed with immunoSEQ multiplex PCR; in TCRdb, only in-frame clones are kept and a portion is missing. V, J and clone size reflect that table, while D and trimming were determined from the DNA. Here the sample spans 110,000 or so clones, roughly 80% being singletons.

The chain uses TRBV7-2 and TRBJ1-1; D possibly corresponds to TRBD1 (5 bases). The TCR originated in a human donor in a cohort sampled during active COVID-19. Sequencing was done on a sample of peripheral blood. The CDR3 is CASRRDRTEAFF. CDR3 sequence (DNA): TGTGCCAGCAGGCGCGACAGAACTGAAGCTTTCTTT.